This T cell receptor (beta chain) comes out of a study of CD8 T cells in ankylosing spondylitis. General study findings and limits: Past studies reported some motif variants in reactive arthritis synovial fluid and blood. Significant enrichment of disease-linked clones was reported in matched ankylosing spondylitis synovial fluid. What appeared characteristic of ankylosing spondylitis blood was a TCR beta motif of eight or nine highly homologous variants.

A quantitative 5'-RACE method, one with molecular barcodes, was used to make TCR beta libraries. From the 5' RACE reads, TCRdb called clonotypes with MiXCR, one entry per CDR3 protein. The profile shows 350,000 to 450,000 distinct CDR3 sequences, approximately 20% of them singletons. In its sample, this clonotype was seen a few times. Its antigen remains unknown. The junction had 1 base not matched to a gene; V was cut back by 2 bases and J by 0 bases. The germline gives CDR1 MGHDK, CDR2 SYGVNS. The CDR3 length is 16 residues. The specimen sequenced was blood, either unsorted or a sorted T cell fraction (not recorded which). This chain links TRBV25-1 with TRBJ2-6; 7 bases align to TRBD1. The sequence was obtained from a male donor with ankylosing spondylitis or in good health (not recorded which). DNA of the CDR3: TGTGCCAGCAGTGAAGACAGGGTCTCTGGGGCCAACGTCCTGACTTTC. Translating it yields CASSEDRVSGANVLTF.